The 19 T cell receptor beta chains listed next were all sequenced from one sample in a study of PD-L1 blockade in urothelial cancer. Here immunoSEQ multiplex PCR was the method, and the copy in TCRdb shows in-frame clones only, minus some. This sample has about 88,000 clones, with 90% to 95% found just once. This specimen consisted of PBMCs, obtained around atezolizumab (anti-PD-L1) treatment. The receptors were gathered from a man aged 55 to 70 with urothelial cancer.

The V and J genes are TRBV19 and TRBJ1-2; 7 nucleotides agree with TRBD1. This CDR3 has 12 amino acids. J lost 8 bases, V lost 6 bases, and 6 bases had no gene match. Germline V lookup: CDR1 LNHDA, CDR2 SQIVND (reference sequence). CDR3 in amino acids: CASRPGTEGYTF. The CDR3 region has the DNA TGTGCCAGTAGACCCGGGACAGAAGGCTACACCTTC.

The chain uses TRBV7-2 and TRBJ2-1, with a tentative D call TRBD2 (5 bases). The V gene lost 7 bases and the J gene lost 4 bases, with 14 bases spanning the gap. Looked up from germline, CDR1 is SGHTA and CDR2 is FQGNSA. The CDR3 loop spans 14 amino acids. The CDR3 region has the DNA TGTGCCAGCACCGACTATGGCCCGTACAATGAGCAGTTCTTC. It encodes CASTDYGPYNEQFF.

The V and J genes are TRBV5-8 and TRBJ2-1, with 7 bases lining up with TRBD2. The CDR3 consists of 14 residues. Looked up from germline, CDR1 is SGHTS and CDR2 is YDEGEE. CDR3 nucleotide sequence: TGTGCTCAGGGAGGGGATTCATTGGACGATGAGCAGTTCTTC. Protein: CAQGGDSLDDEQFF.

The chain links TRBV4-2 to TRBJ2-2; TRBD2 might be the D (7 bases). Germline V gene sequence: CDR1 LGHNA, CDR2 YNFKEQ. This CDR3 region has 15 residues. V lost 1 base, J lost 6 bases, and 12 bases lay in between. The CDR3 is CASSQVGGGPGELFF. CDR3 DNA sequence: TGTGCCAGCAGCCAAGTCGGCGGGGGCCCCGGGGAGCTGTTTTTT.

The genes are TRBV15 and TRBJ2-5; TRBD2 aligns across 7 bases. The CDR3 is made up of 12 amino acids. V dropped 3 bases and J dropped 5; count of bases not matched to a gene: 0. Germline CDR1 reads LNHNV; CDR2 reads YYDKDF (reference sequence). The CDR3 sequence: CATSRGGETQYF. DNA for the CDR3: TGTGCCACCAGCAGGGGAGGGGAGACCCAGTACTTC.

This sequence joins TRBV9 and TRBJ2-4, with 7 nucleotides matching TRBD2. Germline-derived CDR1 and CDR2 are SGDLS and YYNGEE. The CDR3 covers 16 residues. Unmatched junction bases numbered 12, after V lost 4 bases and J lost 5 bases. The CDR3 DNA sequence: TGTGCCAGCAGCCAGGGACTCCGCGGGAGACAAAACATTCAGTACTTC. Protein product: CASSQGLRGRQNIQYF.

For the CDR3, the DNA is TGTGCCAGCAGTCCCATAGCGGGGGGGACAGAGACCCAGTACTTC. Its protein is CASSPIAGGTETQYF. The chain uses TRBV2 and TRBJ2-5, with TRBD2 identical over 11 bases. The CDR3 runs 15 residues. Germline V gene lookup returns CDR1 SNHLY and CDR2 FYNNEI. The V segment lost 5 bases and the J segment 4 bases; nucleotides outside the gene matches: 6.

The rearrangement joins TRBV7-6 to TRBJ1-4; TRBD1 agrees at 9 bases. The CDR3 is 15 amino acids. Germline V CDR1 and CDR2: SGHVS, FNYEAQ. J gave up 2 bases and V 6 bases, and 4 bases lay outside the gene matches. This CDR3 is CASRPGTGTNEKLFF. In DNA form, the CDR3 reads TGTGCCAGCAGGCCCGGGACAGGGACTAATGAAAAACTGTTTTTT.

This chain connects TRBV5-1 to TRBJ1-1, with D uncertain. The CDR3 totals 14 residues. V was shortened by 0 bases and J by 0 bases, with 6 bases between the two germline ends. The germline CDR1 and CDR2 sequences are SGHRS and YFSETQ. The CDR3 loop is CASSLGSLNTEAFF. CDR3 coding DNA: TGCGCCAGCAGCTTGGGGAGTCTGAACACTGAAGCTTTCTTT.

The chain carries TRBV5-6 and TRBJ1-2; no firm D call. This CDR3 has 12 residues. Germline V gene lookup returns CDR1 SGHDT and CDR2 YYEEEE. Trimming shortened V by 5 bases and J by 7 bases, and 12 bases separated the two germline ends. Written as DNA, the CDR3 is TGTGCCAGCAGTCCCGGGGTGGGTGGCTACACCTTC. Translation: CASSPGVGGYTF.

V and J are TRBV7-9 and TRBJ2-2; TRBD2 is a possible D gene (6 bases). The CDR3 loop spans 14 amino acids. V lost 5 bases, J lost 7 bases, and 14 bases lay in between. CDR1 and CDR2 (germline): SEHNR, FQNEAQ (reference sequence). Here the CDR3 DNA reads TGTGCCAGCAGCCCTAGGGGCGGGGACGGGGAGCTGTTTTTT. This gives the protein CASSPRGGDGELFF.

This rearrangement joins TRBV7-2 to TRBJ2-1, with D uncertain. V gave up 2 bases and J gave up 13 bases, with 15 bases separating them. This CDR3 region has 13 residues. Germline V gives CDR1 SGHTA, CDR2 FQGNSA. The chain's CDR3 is CASSLSSSPPQFF. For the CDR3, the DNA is TGTGCCAGCAGCTTATCGAGTTCCCCTCCCCAGTTCTTC. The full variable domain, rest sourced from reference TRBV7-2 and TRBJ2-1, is GAGVSQSPSNKVTEKGKDVELRCDPISGHTALYWYRQSLGQGLEFLIYFQGNSAPDKSGLPSDRFSAERTGGSVSTLTIQRTQQEDSAVYLCASSLSSSPPQFFGPGTRLTVL.

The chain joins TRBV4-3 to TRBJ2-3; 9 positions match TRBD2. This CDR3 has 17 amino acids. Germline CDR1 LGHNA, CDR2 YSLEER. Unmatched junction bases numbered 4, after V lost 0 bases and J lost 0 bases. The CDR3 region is CASSQESLAGSTDTQYF. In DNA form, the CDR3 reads TGCGCCAGCAGCCAAGAATCACTAGCGGGCAGCACAGATACGCAGTATTTT.

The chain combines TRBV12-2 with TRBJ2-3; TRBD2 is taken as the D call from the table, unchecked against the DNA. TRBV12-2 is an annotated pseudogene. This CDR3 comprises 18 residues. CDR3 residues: CASRLKGAGALRTDTQYF. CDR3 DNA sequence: TGTGCAAGTCGCTTAAAAGGGGCGGGGGCACTCCGCACAGATACGCAGTATTTT.

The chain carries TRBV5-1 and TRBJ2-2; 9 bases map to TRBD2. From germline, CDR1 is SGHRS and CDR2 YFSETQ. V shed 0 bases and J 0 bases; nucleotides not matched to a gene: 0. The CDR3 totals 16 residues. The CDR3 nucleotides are TGCGCCAGCAGCTTGGCTAGCGGGGCGAACACCGGGGAGCTGTTTTTT. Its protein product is CASSLASGANTGELFF.

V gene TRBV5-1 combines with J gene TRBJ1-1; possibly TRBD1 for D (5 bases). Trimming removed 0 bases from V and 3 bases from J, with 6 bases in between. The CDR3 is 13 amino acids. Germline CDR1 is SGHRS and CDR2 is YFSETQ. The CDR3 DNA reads TGCGCCAGCAGCTTGGACAGGTACACTGAAGCTTTCTTT. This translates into CASSLDRYTEAFF.

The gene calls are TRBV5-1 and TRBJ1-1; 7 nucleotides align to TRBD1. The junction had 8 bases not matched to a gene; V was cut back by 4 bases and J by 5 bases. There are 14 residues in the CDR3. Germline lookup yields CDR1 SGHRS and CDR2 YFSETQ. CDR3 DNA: TGCGCCAGCAGCCAGGGACAGTCATTTACTGAAGCTTTCTTT. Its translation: CASSQGQSFTEAFF.

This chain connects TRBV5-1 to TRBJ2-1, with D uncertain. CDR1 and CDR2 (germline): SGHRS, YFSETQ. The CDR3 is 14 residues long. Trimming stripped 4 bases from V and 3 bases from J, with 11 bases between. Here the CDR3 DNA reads TGCGCCAGCAGCCGAACAGAAAGCTACAATGAGCAGTTCTTC. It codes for CASSRTESYNEQFF.

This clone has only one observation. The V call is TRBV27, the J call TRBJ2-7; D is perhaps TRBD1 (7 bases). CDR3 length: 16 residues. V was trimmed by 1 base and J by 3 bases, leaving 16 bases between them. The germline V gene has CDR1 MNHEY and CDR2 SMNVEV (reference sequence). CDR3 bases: TGTGCCAGCAGTTTATTTTTAGGAGGGGGCCTCTACGAGCAGTACTTC. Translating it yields CASSLFLGGGLYEQYF.